One sample yielded the 18 T cell receptor beta chains listed below, sequenced in a study of radiotherapy plus CTLA-4 blockade in lung cancer. Produced via immunoSEQ multiplex PCR; TCRdb's table is partial and in-frame only. The sample shows about 110,000 clones, about four fifths of them seen only once. The material was peripheral blood, obtained from a patient treated with radiotherapy plus ipilimumab. These receptor sequences come from a human donor with non-small cell lung cancer that progressed on radiotherapy plus ipilimumab. Some clones in this sample may be carry-over from other donors' samples.

This clone was observed a single time. The rearrangement uses TRBV25-1 and TRBJ1-2; TRBD1 agrees at 7 bases. CDR1 and CDR2 from the germline V gene are MGHDK and SYGVNS. CDR3 length equals 13 residues. The V and J ends lost 6 bases and 2 bases, in that order; junction bases with no gene match: 3. CDR3 residues: CASSVTGNYGYTF. The CDR3, as DNA: TGTGCCAGCAGCGTGACAGGGAACTATGGCTACACCTTC.

As DNA, the CDR3 is TGTGCCAGCAGCCTGGAGGGAGACACTGAAGCTTTCTTT. Protein sequence: CASSLEGDTEAFF. The chain recombines TRBV7-9 with TRBJ1-1, with unresolved D. The V gene lost 5 bases and the J gene lost 3 bases, with 10 bases spanning the gap. The CDR3 has 13 amino acids. Germline CDR1 reads SEHNR; CDR2 reads FQNEAQ (reference sequence).

This sequence joins TRBV6-5 and TRBJ1-1; the D is unclear. The CDR3 extends over 13 amino acids. V lost 7 bases to trimming and J lost 0 bases, with 9 bases between them. Per the germline V gene, CDR1 is MNHEY and CDR2 is SVGAGI. CDR3 DNA sequence: TGTGCCAGCACCTACCAGTTGAACACTGAAGCTTTCTTT. Translation: CASTYQLNTEAFF.

V usage is TRBV5-1 and J usage is TRBJ1-2, with a weak D call TRBD1 (5 bases). Germline lookup yields CDR1 SGHRS and CDR2 YFSETQ. Trimming cost V 1 base and J 4 bases, with 8 bases left between them. The CDR3 is 13 residues long. CDR3 sequence reads: CASSLQDSYGYTF. CDR3 coding DNA: TGCGCCAGCAGCTTGCAAGACAGCTATGGCTACACCTTC.

The CDR3 loop reads CASSWDSLIRYTF. CDR3 nucleotide sequence: TGTGCCAGCAGCTGGGACAGCTTAATTCGCTACACCTTC. The chain has TRBV11-2 and TRBJ1-2; 7 bases align to TRBD1. CDR3 length equals 13 residues. V was pared by 4 bases and J by 9 bases, with 8 bases of the junction left unmatched. Per germline, CDR1 SGHAT and CDR2 FQNNGV.

The chain joins TRBV2 to TRBJ2-7; D remains unclear. The ends were cut back, 7 bases at V and 0 bases at J, with 10 bases in the middle. The CDR3 is 13 residues long. CDR1 and CDR2 from the germline V gene are SNHLY and FYNNEI. CDR3 DNA sequence: TGTGCCAGCAAGGTGGCTATCTCCTACGAGCAGTACTTC. This codes for CASKVAISYEQYF. Drawing the rest from reference TRBV2 and TRBJ2-7, the complete variable domain is EPEVTQTPSHQVTQMGQEVILRCVPISNHLYFYWYRQILGQKVEFLVSFYNNEISEKSEIFDDQFSVERPDGSNFTLKIRSTKLEDSAMYFCASKVAISYEQYFGPGTRLTVT.

This clone was found once. V is TRBV6-5 and J is TRBJ2-6, with D uncertain. This CDR3 has 12 residues. The germline V gene encodes CDR1 MNHEY and CDR2 SVGAGI. Trimming left V 6 bases short and J 1 base short, with 1 base between. The CDR3 sequence is CASRSGANVLTF. The CDR3 nucleotides read TGTGCCAGCAGATCTGGGGCCAACGTCCTGACTTTC.

As DNA, the CDR3 is TGTGCTAGTGGTTTGTGGGACGGTGGTGTAGGGCAAGAGACCCAGTACTTC. This sequence encodes CASGLWDGGVGQETQYF. V and J are TRBV12-5 and TRBJ2-5; D is tentatively TRBD1 or TRBD2 (5 bases each). In germline, CDR1 is LGHNT, CDR2 FRNRAP. V was cut by 2 bases and J by 2 bases, with 18 bases left in between. This CDR3 is built from 17 residues.

The chain is built from TRBV7-3 and TRBJ2-5, with no clear D. The CDR3 length is 15 residues. CDR1 is SGHTA, CDR2 FQGTGA, per germline. Trimming stripped 1 base from V and 5 bases from J, with 14 bases between. The CDR3 reads CASSLKGGRAETQYF. The DNA of the CDR3 is TGTGCCAGCAGCTTAAAAGGCGGTAGGGCGGAGACCCAGTACTTC.

The chain joins TRBV18 to TRBJ2-7; 9 bases align to TRBD1. J gave up 10 bases and V 6 bases, and 7 bases lay outside the gene matches. There are 12 residues in the CDR3. Germline lookup yields CDR1 KGHSH and CDR2 LQKENI. CDR3 sequence: CASSPDRGGQYF. The DNA of the CDR3 is TGTGCCAGCTCCCCCGACAGGGGGGGCCAGTACTTC.

This clone has more than one count but fewer than ten. V and J are TRBV18 and TRBJ1-2, with 8 bases lining up with TRBD1. Trimming removed 1 base from V and 6 bases from J; junction bases left unmatched: 10. CDR3 length equals 16 residues. Germline V lookup: CDR1 KGHSH, CDR2 LQKENI. The chain's CDR3 is CASSPQPTQGDNGYTF. The CDR3 bases are TGTGCCAGCTCACCACAACCGACACAGGGGGATAATGGCTACACCTTC.

This chain uses TRBV4-1 with TRBJ1-1; D is undetermined. CDR1 and CDR2 from the germline V gene are MGHRA and YSYEKL. V was pared by 6 bases and J by 1 base, with 12 bases between. The CDR3 totals 14 residues. CDR3 loop: CASRLRPGNTEAFF. In DNA, the CDR3 is TGCGCCAGCAGGCTCCGGCCGGGGAACACTGAAGCTTTCTTT.

The V gene is TRBV7-8, the J gene TRBJ2-5; D perhaps matches TRBD1 (5 bases). The CDR3 extends over 16 amino acids. Per germline, CDR1 SGHVS and CDR2 FQNEAQ. Trimming pared 5 bases from V and 5 bases from J, leaving 21 bases between. CDR3 in DNA: TGTGCCAGCAGCCCCCATCGTGGGGCAAGTGGGGAGACCCAGTACTTC. It encodes CASSPHRGASGETQYF.

The rearrangement joins TRBV2 to TRBJ1-5; D is possibly TRBD1 (5 bases). This CDR3 has 20 amino acids. V was cut by 6 bases and J by 0 bases, with 27 bases left in between. Germline V lookup: CDR1 SNHLY, CDR2 FYNNEI. CDR3 sequence: CASRGPTTPRDLYSNQPQHF. DNA of the CDR3: TGTGCCAGCAGGGGCCCCACGACACCGCGGGACCTATATAGCAATCAGCCCCAGCATTTT.

J is TRBJ2-3 and V is TRBV6-4; 9 bases are a match to TRBD2. Germline values: CDR1 MRHNA, CDR2 SNTAGT. V trimming: 4 bases; J trimming: 0 bases; junction bases outside the gene matches: 2. The CDR3 has 15 amino acids. CDR3: CASSALAGSTDTQYF. CDR3 nucleotides: TGTGCCAGCAGTGCGCTAGCGGGAAGCACAGATACGCAGTATTTT.

This chain joins TRBV2 and TRBJ2-3, with 9 nucleotides matching TRBD1. J was trimmed by 5 bases and V by 6 bases; bases with no gene match: 6. Looked up from germline, CDR1 is SNHLY and CDR2 is FYNNEI. The length of the CDR3 is 14 residues. CDR3 residues: CASRPDRGIDTQYF. The CDR3 region has the DNA TGTGCCAGCAGACCGGACAGGGGCATAGATACGCAGTATTTT.

The V gene is TRBV5-6, the J gene TRBJ2-5; D not certain. This CDR3 contains 13 residues. V dropped 0 bases and J dropped 4 bases, with 7 bases sitting between them. The germline gives CDR1 SGHDT, CDR2 YYEEEE. Here the CDR3 reads CASSLDAGETQYF. CDR3 bases: TGTGCCAGCAGCTTGGACGCCGGAGAGACCCAGTACTTC. Full variable domain (outside the CDR3, taken from reference TRBV5-6 and TRBJ2-5): DAGVTQSPTHLIKTRGQQVTLRCSPKSGHDTVSWYQQALGQGPQFIFQYYEEEERQRGNFPDRFSGHQFPNYSSELNVNALLLGDSALYLCASSLDAGETQYFGPGTRLLVL.

This chain links TRBV4-3 with TRBJ2-2; D is undetermined. Looked up from germline, CDR1 is LGHNA and CDR2 is YSLEER. V was clipped by 1 base and J by 6 bases, with 6 bases between them. CDR3 size: 13 residues. DNA of the CDR3: TGCGCCAGCAGCCAAGTTTTTTCCGGGGAGCTGTTTTTT. Its translation is CASSQVFSGELFF.